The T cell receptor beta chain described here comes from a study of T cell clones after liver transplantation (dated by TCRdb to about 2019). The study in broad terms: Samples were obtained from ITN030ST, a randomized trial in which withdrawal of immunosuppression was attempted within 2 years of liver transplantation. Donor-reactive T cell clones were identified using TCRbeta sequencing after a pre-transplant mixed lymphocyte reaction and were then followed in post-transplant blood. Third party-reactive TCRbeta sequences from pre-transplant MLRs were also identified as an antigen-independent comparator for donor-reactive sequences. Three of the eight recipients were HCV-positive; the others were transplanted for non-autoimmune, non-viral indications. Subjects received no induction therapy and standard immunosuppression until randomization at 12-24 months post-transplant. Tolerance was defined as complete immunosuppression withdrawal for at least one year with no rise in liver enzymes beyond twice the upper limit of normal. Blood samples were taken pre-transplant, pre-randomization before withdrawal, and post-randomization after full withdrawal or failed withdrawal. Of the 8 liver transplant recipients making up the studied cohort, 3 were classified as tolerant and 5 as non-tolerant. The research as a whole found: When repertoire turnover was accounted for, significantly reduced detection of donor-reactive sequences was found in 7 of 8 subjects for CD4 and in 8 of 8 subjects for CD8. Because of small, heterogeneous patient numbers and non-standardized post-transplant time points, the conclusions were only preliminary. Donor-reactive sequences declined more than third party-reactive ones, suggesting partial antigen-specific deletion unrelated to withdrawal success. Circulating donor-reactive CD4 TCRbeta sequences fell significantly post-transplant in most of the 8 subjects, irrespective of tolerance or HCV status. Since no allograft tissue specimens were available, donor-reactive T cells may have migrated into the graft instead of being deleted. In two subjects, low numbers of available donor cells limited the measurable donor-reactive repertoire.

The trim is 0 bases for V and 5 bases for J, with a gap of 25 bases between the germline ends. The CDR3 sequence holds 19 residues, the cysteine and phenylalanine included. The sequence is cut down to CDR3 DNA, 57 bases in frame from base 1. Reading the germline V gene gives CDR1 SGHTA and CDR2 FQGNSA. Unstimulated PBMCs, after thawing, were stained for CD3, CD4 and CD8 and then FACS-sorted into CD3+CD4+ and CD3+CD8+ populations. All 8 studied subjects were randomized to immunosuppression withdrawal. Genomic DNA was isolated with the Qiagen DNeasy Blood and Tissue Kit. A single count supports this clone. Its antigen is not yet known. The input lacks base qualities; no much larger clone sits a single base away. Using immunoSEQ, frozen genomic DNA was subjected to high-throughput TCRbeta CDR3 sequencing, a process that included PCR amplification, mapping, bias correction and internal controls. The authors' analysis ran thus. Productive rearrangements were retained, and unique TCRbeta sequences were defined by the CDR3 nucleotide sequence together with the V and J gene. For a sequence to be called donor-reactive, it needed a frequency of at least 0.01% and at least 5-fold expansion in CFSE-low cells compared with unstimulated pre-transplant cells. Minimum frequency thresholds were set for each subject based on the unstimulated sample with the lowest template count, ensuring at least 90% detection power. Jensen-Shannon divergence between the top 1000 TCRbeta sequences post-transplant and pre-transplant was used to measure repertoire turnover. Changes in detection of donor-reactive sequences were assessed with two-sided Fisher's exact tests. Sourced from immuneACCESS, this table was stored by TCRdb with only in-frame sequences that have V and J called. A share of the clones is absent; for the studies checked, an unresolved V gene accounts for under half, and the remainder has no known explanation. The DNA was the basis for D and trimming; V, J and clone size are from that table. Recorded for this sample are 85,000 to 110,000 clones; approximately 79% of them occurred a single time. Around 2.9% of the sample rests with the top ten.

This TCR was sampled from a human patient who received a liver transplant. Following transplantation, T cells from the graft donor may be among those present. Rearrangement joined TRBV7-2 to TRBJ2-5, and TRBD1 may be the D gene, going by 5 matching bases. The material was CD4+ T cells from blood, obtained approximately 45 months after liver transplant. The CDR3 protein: CASSLAKSAGARAGETQYF. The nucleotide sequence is TGTGCCAGCAGCTTAGCGAAGTCCGCTGGGGCCAGGGCTGGGGAGACCCAGTACTTC.